This T cell receptor beta chain derives from a study of cytomegalovirus exposure and HLA in healthy donors. CDR3 length: 15 amino acids. Germline CDR1 and CDR2: KGHSH and LQKENI. Trimming took 2 bases from V and 6 from J; bases not matched to a gene: 7. This clone was seen a handful of times. In the PCR, 60 Vbeta and 13 Jbeta primers were used. The data were produced by immunoSEQ multiplex PCR, yet TCRdb's version contains in-frame clones alone and is incomplete. This repertoire shows more than 150,000 clones, 75% to 85% found once; its top ten account for about 1.5%. The origin of this receptor is a man between 18 and 29 years old in good health and CMV-seronegative. What was sequenced was PBMCs. This sequence joins TRBV18 and TRBJ2-3; 8 bases are shared with TRBD1. This CDR3 is CASSPEDRDLDTQYF. Here the CDR3 DNA reads TGTGCCAGCTCACCAGAGGACAGGGATTTGGATACGCAGTATTTT. The variable domain in full, with the rest retrieved from reference TRBV18 and TRBJ2-3, is NAGVMQNPRHLVRRRGQEARLRCSPMKGHSHVYWYRQLPEEGLKFMVYLQKENIIDESGMPKERFSAEFPKEGPSILRIQQVVRGDSAAYFCASSPEDRDLDTQYFGPGTRLTVL.